This TCR beta chain was recovered during a study of blood T cell repertoires in COVID-19. About the study: Italy, Spain and the United States were the sources of the convalescent and acute COVID-19 samples.

Sequenced by immunoSEQ multiplex PCR; TCRdb stores in-frame clones only, minus some. The profile covers under 200,000 clones, with 79% appearing a single time and 8.1% taken by the ten largest. Seattle cases were enrolled at active infection and followed longitudinally. The clonotype was recovered from a woman aged 60 to 75 with COVID-19, enrolled during active disease. Sequenced: peripheral blood.

CDR3 amino acids: CASSQDSPKLGAVNYGYTF. The CDR3 coding sequence is TGTGCCAGCAGCCAAGATTCGCCAAAACTAGGCGCCGTTAACTATGGCTACACCTTC. The chain recombines TRBV4-2 with TRBJ1-2, with D unclear. The CDR3 is 19 amino acids. The V gene lost 0 bases and the J gene lost 1 base, with 21 bases spanning the gap. Germline V lookup: CDR1 LGHNA, CDR2 YNFKEQ.